The clone carrying this T cell receptor (beta chain) was seen only a few times. V was shortened by 4 bases and J by 6 bases, with 7 bases between the two germline ends. There are 11 residues in the CDR3. Germline V lookup: CDR1 SEHNR, CDR2 FQNEAQ (reference sequence). Building the TCR beta libraries relied on iRepertoire HTBI primers, and CDR3 regions underwent Arm-PCR. A single record per CDR3 protein comes from TCRdb applying MiXCR to the multiplex PCR reads. The table has under 450,000 distinct CDR3 sequences, 23% seen once. These data are taken from a study of regulatory T cells in long-lasting Graves disease. Time point of the sample: persistent/refractory GD, antithyroid drugs over 5 years with positive TRAb. Extracted RNA from PBMCs served as the source of the TCR library.

The receptor was isolated from a female donor with Graves disease. The sample here was peripheral blood mononuclear cells (PBMCs), taken when the disease was refractory, from a patient treated with antithyroid drugs. The chain joins TRBV7-9 to TRBJ2-7; D remains unclear. DNA for the CDR3: TGTGCCAGCAGCTCCGCTATCGAGCAGTACTTC. It encodes CASSSAIEQYF.